The entry below gives a single T cell receptor (beta chain) sequence along with its context. This sample stems from a study of shared clonotypes between healthy human individuals. The CDR3 is 12 amino acids. Trimming shortened V by 6 bases and J by 5 bases, and 11 bases separated the two germline ends. The germline CDR1 and CDR2 sequences are KGHSH and LQKENI. Sequenced by immunoSEQ multiplex PCR; TCRdb stores in-frame clones only, minus some. The sample gives under 850,000 clones, roughly 72% of which show up once; approximately 2% is in the top ten. Input material: memory CD4+ T cells sorted from blood. The subset denotes: CD45RA-negative fraction. The chain recombines TRBV18 with TRBJ2-7; no definite D call. The TCR comes from a woman aged 30 to 39 in good health. DNA of the CDR3: TGTGCCAGCTCGCCCTCAATGGACGAGCAGTACTTC. Protein sequence: CASSPSMDEQYF.